This entry features one T cell receptor (beta chain) sequence. Its target antigen remains unknown. Per-nucleotide qualities are absent, and no much larger clonotype sits a single base away. In the prospective study, participants were roughly 18 to 90 years old, resided in approximately 22 geographic areas of the United States, and were enrolled through a virtual design. In the prospective study, cohorts were assigned on the basis of participant-reported clinical history obtained from a screening survey and a study questionnaire. Exposed participants had been in contact, within 2 weeks of entering the study, with a person who had a PCR-confirmed or clinician-diagnosed case of COVID-19. Mobile phlebotomists in the prospective study collected whole blood, serum and a nasopharyngeal or oropharyngeal swab from every participant. Participants in the prospective study had the option to provide additional blood draws and questionnaires over an approximately 2-month period. Before DNA extraction, blood samples from the prospective study were shipped at room temperature or frozen.

These data belong to a study of blood T cell repertoires in COVID-19 (dated by TCRdb to the early 2020s). About the investigation overall: Samples from collaborators originated in the United States, Italy and Spain and spanned both the acute and convalescent phases of COVID-19. Deeply sampled blood TCRbeta repertoires from subjects exposed to, actively infected with, or recovered from COVID-19 were included in the dataset. The material from the prospective study consisted of cDNA or gDNA derived from T cells, B-cell-depleted T cells, or PBMCs. A freely available public database, intended as a resource for researchers studying the immune response to SARS-CoV-2, is where the repertoires were released. Nearly every sample came with metadata listing a de-identified subject ID, COVID-19 status, age in years and sex. Samples were obtained from the ongoing ImmuneRACE study (first 160 participants) and from about 1,300 subjects provided by 6 global collaborators. HLA class I and class II types, where available, came from metadata supplied by the sample provider rather than from assay-based typing. Summary of the overall study and its limitations: Clinical and demographic metadata were provided uncurated, with the amount varying by source and participant.

The immunoSEQ Assay, a bias-controlled multiplex PCR, was used to amplify TCRbeta CDR3 regions from genomic DNA. On the study's bioinformatics: The number of nucleated cells in each sample was estimated by amplification of reference gene primers within the assay. Sequence reads were collapsed and filtered to measure the absolute abundance of every unique TCRbeta CDR3 rearrangement. For each sample, productive Simpson clonality was calculated by taking the square root of Simpson's diversity index across productive rearrangements. The table comes from immuneACCESS by way of TCRdb, which keeps in-frame sequences with V and J called. Part of the clones is missing from these tables; in studies checked, under half for an unresolved V gene and the rest for unknown reasons. The V and J calls and clone size are taken from that table; D and trimming were inferred from the DNA. Within this sample are a few hundred thousand clones, with 88% of them counted one time only. Approximately 1% of the sample comes from the top ten.

Taken from the germline V gene, the CDR1 and CDR2 loops are ENHRY and SYGVKD. Clipping removes 4 bases from V and 5 bases from J, with 6 as the unmatched junction base count. The CDR3 starts with the cysteine, ends with the phenylalanine, and has 17 residues. CDR3 DNA is the only sequence kept; it has 51 bases, read in frame from the first base. Input material: PBMCs or T cells enriched from blood (not recorded which). The sequence was obtained from a woman in her twenties or thirties who had been exposed to COVID-19. The receptor chain draws on TRBV10-3 and TRBJ2-2, with 14 middle bases fitting TRBD2. The DNA is TGTGCCATCAGTGGACTAGCGGGGGGGATAGGGACCGGGGAGCTGTTTTTT. The translation is CAISGLAGGIGTGELFF.